This T cell receptor beta chain was captured in a study of T-cell reconstitution after alpha-beta-depleted transplantation in children. General study findings and limits: At around two months after transplant, the alpha-beta T cells were reportedly derived from several hundred expanded clones that came from non-depleted graft cells. For some patients, TCRbeta diversity was high at day 60 because of recipient T cells and thymic progenitors that survived. T-cell counts and diversity were attributed mostly to newly produced T cells one year after transplant.

This CDR3 comprises 16 residues. Germline CDR1 is SNHLY and CDR2 is FYNNEI. V lost 6 bases and J lost 6, with 21 bases in between. Points on this clonotype: Its antigen is as yet unknown.

Unique molecular identifiers were used to barcode this TCRbeta library. TCRdb analysed the PCR reads with MiXCR anew, one entry per CDR3 protein. The sample contains 84,000 or so distinct CDR3 sequences, roughly 15% of which appear only once. The rearrangement links TRBV2 to TRBJ2-1, with D possibly matching TRBD2 (6 bases). Source: PBMCs, mostly from graft donor cells, taken 180 days after TCRalphabeta/CD19-depleted stem cell transplant. The receptor comes from a male patient under 10 years old who had a stem cell transplant for acute lymphoblastic leukemia, so the T cells may come from the graft donor. CDR3 DNA sequence: TGTGCCAGCAGCGAGGGACTGTCCTTAATTCTCAATGAGCAGTTCTTC. Amino acids: CASSEGLSLILNEQFF.